This T cell receptor (beta chain) appears in the sequencing data of a study of blood T cell repertoires in COVID-19. Across the whole study: Specimens from acute and convalescent COVID-19 originated in the United States, Italy and Spain. T cells, B-cell-depleted T cells, or PBMCs supplied cDNA or gDNA.

In the original workflow: The assay estimated nucleated cells by amplifying reference gene primers. Clones were read by immunoSEQ multiplex PCR, and TCRdb kept only the in-frame ones, dropping some. That table is the source of V, J and clone size, and D and trimming were worked out from the DNA. The table has tens of thousands of clones, approximately 82% seen once. The CDR3 loop spans 16 amino acids. The sample taken for sequencing was peripheral blood. This receptor was identified in a woman aged 60-75 years with acute or convalescent COVID-19. This sequence joins TRBV21-1 and TRBJ2-7; the table's D call, TRBD2, has no DNA check behind it. TRBV21-1 is annotated as a pseudogene. The CDR3 protein is CASSSSGGPNSYEQYF. The CDR3 DNA follows: TGTGCCAGCAGCTCTAGCGGGGGGCCTAACTCCTACGAGCAGTACTTC.